Below, 17 T cell receptor beta chains from the same sample are listed, as sequenced in a study of human CD8 memory T cell subsets. Libraries targeted TCR beta using 5' RACE with UMIs. Each CDR3 protein gets one entry in TCRdb, which reprocessed the 5' RACE reads and gives no DNA. The sample table sets out approximately 4,000 distinct CDR3 sequences. The sample consisted of CD8+ T cells from PBMCs. These receptors were collected from a human donor in good health.

V usage is TRBV24-1 and J usage is TRBJ2-1; TCRdb calls TRBD2, which cannot be checked without DNA. Germline V gene data show CDR1 as KGHDR and CDR2 as SFDVKD. The CDR3 covers 15 residues. CDR3 region: CATSDFAHPRNEQFF.

The chain links TRBV20-1 to TRBJ2-7. CDR1 is DFQATT and CDR2 is SNEGSKA in the germline V gene (reference sequence). The CDR3 is made up of 16 amino acids. This CDR3 is CSTNTLTEVNSYEQYF.

V gene TRBV20-1 combines with J gene TRBJ2-1. The germline V gene encodes CDR1 DFQATT and CDR2 SNEGSKA (reference sequence). The CDR3 is made up of 17 amino acids. The CDR3 loop is CSAKEIDGVSSYNEQFF.

The chain combines TRBV10-3 with TRBJ1-1. CDR1 is ENHRY and CDR2 is SYGVKD in the germline V gene. This CDR3 has 15 amino acids. CDR3 in amino acids: CAISESMDGNTEAFF.

The V and J genes are TRBV28 and TRBJ1-4; TCRdb proposes TRBD1, but this gene call is untestable without DNA. This CDR3 region has 16 residues. Per the germline V gene, CDR1 is MDHEN and CDR2 is SYDVKM. The chain's CDR3 is CASSQNLGTGVEKLFF.

This rearrangement joins TRBV18 to TRBJ2-2; TCRdb names TRBD2, which stays unverified in the absence of DNA. This CDR3 is 16 amino acids long. Germline CDR1 reads KGHSH; CDR2 reads LQKENI. The CDR3 reads CASSPREREEHGELFF.

V and J are TRBV5-6 and TRBJ2-3; TCRdb selects TRBD2, and the lack of DNA leaves this call unchecked. This CDR3 comprises 17 residues. The germline V gene encodes CDR1 SGHDT and CDR2 YYEEEE. The CDR3 sequence is CASSSLEGGMGTDTQYF.

The rearrangement links TRBV7-9 to TRBJ2-3; TCRdb's D call, TRBD2, is unchecked because there is no DNA. This CDR3 contains 13 residues. Germline CDR1 reads SEHNR; CDR2 reads FQNEAQ (reference sequence). The CDR3 sequence is CASKAGGVDTQYF.

According to its frequency, this clonotype is large (0.1 to 1%). The rearrangement uses TRBV12-3 or TRBV12-4 and TRBJ2-3; TCRdb's D gene call, TRBD2, goes unchecked for lack of DNA. This CDR3 has 14 residues. The CDR3 loop reads CASSFTGGPDTQYF.

Its frequency marks this clonotype as medium-sized. The chain is built from TRBV20-1 and TRBJ2-5; TCRdb lists TRBD2, though no DNA is available to test this call. Germline V lookup: CDR1 DFQATT, CDR2 SNEGSKA (reference sequence). The CDR3 consists of 14 residues. The CDR3 loop is CSARGGGPQETQYF.

This clonotype is large (0.1 to 1%) by frequency. This chain uses TRBV29-1 with TRBJ2-4; TCRdb calls TRBD2, which cannot be checked without DNA. The CDR3 extends over 15 amino acids. CDR1 and CDR2 (germline): SQVTM, ANQGSEA. The CDR3 protein is CSVLVRDLAKNIQYF.

This clonotype is deemed large by its frequency. The V call is TRBV6-2 or TRBV6-3, the J call TRBJ2-2; TCRdb lists TRBD2, though no DNA is available to test this call. Looked up from germline, CDR1 is MNHEY and CDR2 is SVGEGT. The CDR3 consists of 15 residues. CDR3 residues: CASKGPSVETGELFF.

This chain joins TRBV4-1 and TRBJ2-1; TCRdb's D call, TRBD1, is unchecked because there is no DNA. The CDR3 is 15 residues long. Germline V gene data show CDR1 as MGHRA and CDR2 as YSYEKL. CDR3 amino acids: CASSQGVSPYNEQFF.

This chain connects TRBV7-2 to TRBJ2-3. The CDR3 sequence is 14 residues long. Germline V gene sequence: CDR1 SGHTA, CDR2 FQGNSA. The CDR3 protein is CASSLGLGLDTQYF.

The chain uses TRBV3-1 and TRBJ2-1; TCRdb's D call of TRBD2 is untestable without DNA. Looked up from germline, CDR1 is LGHDT and CDR2 is YNNKEL (reference sequence). The CDR3 spans 13 residues. CDR3 residues: CASSGLRYNEQFF.

V gene TRBV21-1 combines with J gene TRBJ2-1; TCRdb picks TRBD2, but there is no DNA to check that call. TRBV21-1 is reported as a pseudogene. This CDR3 comprises 18 residues. The chain's CDR3 is CASSKALSAGVLIWWGFF.

This chain joins TRBV5-6 and TRBJ2-7; there is no DNA to check the TCRdb D call of TRBD1. CDR1 and CDR2 from the germline V gene are SGHDT and YYEEEE. This CDR3 has 14 residues. CDR3 sequence reads: CASSFSSRGYEQYF.